The entry below describes one T cell receptor beta chain. The repertoire was sequenced with immunoSEQ multiplex PCR; TCRdb's copy has only in-frame clones and lacks some. The repertoire holds about 250,000 clones, with around 86% as singletons. This sample was taken from a study of blood T cell repertoires in COVID-19. Study background: Whether acute or convalescent, the COVID-19 samples came from the United States, Italy and Spain.

V was shortened by 2 bases and J by 13 bases, with 15 bases between the two germline ends. Germline V gene lookup returns CDR1 MNHEY and CDR2 SVGAGI. This CDR3 contains 14 residues. This receptor was identified in a woman aged 80 or over with COVID-19, enrolled during active disease. This chain uses TRBV6-5 with TRBJ1-6, with D tentatively TRBD1 (6 bases). Sequenced material: peripheral blood. This CDR3 reads CASSYRQGPVPLHF. CDR3 sequence (DNA): TGTGCCAGCAGTTACAGGCAGGGGCCTGTCCCCCTCCACTTT.